Presented here are 31 T cell receptor beta chains from one specimen sequenced in a study of CD8+ T cells in alopecia areata. Sequencing relied on a cDNA template that was reverse transcribed from extracted RNA. Produced via immunoSEQ multiplex PCR; TCRdb's table is partial and in-frame only. The table has 120,000 or so clones, over 60% seen once. Treatment given: oral pan-JAK inhibitor, 5-10 mg twice daily. The material sequenced was CD4+ T cells sorted from blood, taken at week 4, from a patient treated with tofacitinib. The receptors shown here come from a human donor with alopecia areata.

The chain recombines TRBV7-9 with TRBJ1-4; D remains ambiguous. The CDR3 runs to 13 residues. The ends were cut back, 5 bases at V and 11 bases at J, with 15 bases in the middle. Germline V CDR1 and CDR2: SEHNR, FQNEAQ (reference sequence). Here the CDR3 reads CASSTNDMGKLFF. As DNA, the CDR3 is TGTGCCAGCAGCACTAACGACATGGGGAAACTGTTTTTT.

The rearrangement joins TRBV20-1 to TRBJ2-3; no clear D gene. This CDR3 contains 10 residues. V was trimmed by 5 bases and J by 1 base, leaving 1 base between them. Germline assignment: CDR1 DFQATT and CDR2 SNEGSKA (reference sequence). CDR3 in DNA: TGCAGTGCTGGCACAGATACGCAGTATTTT. Protein product: CSAGTDTQYF.

The chain combines TRBV4-1 with TRBJ2-4; D gene ambiguous. The CDR3 loop spans 13 amino acids. Trimming took 0 bases from V and 12 from J, leaving 12 bases between them. Germline CDR1 MGHRA, CDR2 YSYEKL. The CDR3 nucleotides read TGCGCCAGCAGCCAAGATCGGCCGGCGGCTCAGTACTTC. Encoded protein: CASSQDRPAAQYF.

This chain links TRBV4-2 with TRBJ2-7; 9 bases line up with TRBD2. CDR1 and CDR2 (germline): LGHNA, YNFKEQ. V lost 1 base and J lost 5; bases outside the gene matches: 3. This CDR3 region has 14 residues. The CDR3 sequence is CASSQASGVDEQYF. CDR3 coding DNA: TGTGCCAGCAGCCAAGCTAGCGGGGTAGACGAGCAGTACTTC.

V is TRBV13 and J is TRBJ2-3; D is ambiguous. Trimming stripped 1 base from V and 5 bases from J, with 7 bases between. The CDR3 is made up of 13 amino acids. The V gene's germline CDR1 is PRHDT and CDR2 FYEKMQ (reference sequence). CDR3 sequence reads: CASSLAVEDTQYF. CDR3 DNA: TGTGCCAGCAGCTTAGCTGTTGAAGATACGCAGTATTTT.

This chain joins TRBV29-1 and TRBJ2-4, with 9 bases that match TRBD1. The CDR3 length is 14 residues. Germline assignment: CDR1 SQVTM and CDR2 ANQGSEA. V lost 4 bases to trimming and J lost 6 bases; unmatched junction nucleotides: 7. The DNA for the CDR3 is TGCAGCGTTGCATCGGGACAGGGAAGAAACATTCAGTACTTC. This gives the protein CSVASGQGRNIQYF.

This clone has just one count. The gene calls are TRBV25-1 and TRBJ1-2; D is possibly TRBD1 (5 bases). The CDR3 has 14 amino acids. Per the germline V gene, CDR1 is MGHDK and CDR2 is SYGVNS. Trimming pared 6 bases from V and 5 bases from J, leaving 16 bases between. CDR3 in DNA: TGTGCCAGCAGCGACCACTGGCAGGGATATGGCTACACCTTC. The encoded protein is CASSDHWQGYGYTF.

The chain's CDR3 is CASSHTRDVQETQYF. As DNA, the CDR3 is TGCGCCAGCAGCCATACGAGGGACGTCCAAGAGACCCAGTACTTC. The chain couples TRBV4-1 to TRBJ2-5; D possibly matches TRBD1 or TRBD2 (5 bases each). The germline V gene encodes CDR1 MGHRA and CDR2 YSYEKL. This CDR3 is 15 amino acids long. V was pared by 3 bases and J by 1 base, with 12 bases between.

The chain employs TRBV29-1 and TRBJ2-1, with D unresolved. The length of the CDR3 is 11 residues. Germline values: CDR1 SQVTM, CDR2 ANQGSEA. The V end was cut by 2 bases, the J end by 12 bases, with 11 bases between. The CDR3 DNA reads TGCAGCGTTGAAACTTCTGCTCGGCAGTTCTTC. Translating gives CSVETSARQFF.

The J gene is TRBJ1-2, the V gene TRBV29-1; D ambiguous. This CDR3 region has 11 residues. The germline V gene encodes CDR1 SQVTM and CDR2 ANQGSEA. The V and J ends lost 6 bases and 2 bases respectively, with 7 bases between them. This CDR3 reads CSVQINYGYTF. For the CDR3, the DNA is TGCAGCGTACAGATCAACTATGGCTACACCTTC.

This chain links TRBV30 with TRBJ2-5, with 7 bases aligning to TRBD2. Germline V lookup: CDR1 GTSNPN, CDR2 SVGIG (reference sequence). The CDR3 extends over 13 amino acids. The V gene end was trimmed by 0 bases and the J gene end by 5 bases; junction bases not matched to a gene: 3. In DNA, the CDR3 is TGTGCCTGGAGTGTATCCGGGGGGGAGACCCAGTACTTC. Protein: CAWSVSGGETQYF.

This rearrangement joins TRBV6-5 to TRBJ2-5; 12 bases are shared with TRBD2. V lost 7 bases to trimming and J lost 5 bases; unmatched junction nucleotides: 8. This CDR3 is 15 amino acids long. Germline CDR1 is MNHEY and CDR2 is SVGAGI. CDR3 in DNA: TGTGCCAGCAAACCGGGACTAGCGGGTTCTGAGACCCAGTACTTC. Encoded protein: CASKPGLAGSETQYF.

The rearrangement links TRBV7-2 to TRBJ2-5; 9 nucleotides line up with TRBD1. The CDR3 sequence is 14 residues long. Germline V gives CDR1 SGHTA, CDR2 FQGNSA. The trim removed 4 bases at V and 4 bases at J, leaving 4 bases unmatched. CDR3: CASSSGQGLETQYF. CDR3 DNA sequence: TGTGCCAGCAGCTCGGGACAGGGCTTAGAGACCCAGTACTTC.

The rearrangement uses TRBV18 and TRBJ2-5; D perhaps matches TRBD2 (6 bases). The closer fit of TRBJ2-7 to the DNA end suggests the J call may be wrong. The V gene's germline CDR1 is KGHSH and CDR2 LQKENI. CDR3 length: 12 amino acids. The CDR3: CASSPGGNEQYF. The CDR3 DNA reads as TGTGCCAGCTCACCAGGGGGGAACGAGCAGTACTTC.

Points on this clone: Other DNA sequences within the sample encode an identical CDR3. The rearrangement uses TRBV27 and TRBJ1-1; D is uncertain. The CDR3 length is 13 residues. V lost 2 bases and J 1 base, leaving 5 bases between the germline ends. Germline CDR1 and CDR2: MNHEY and SMNVEV (reference sequence). The CDR3 reads CASSLRENTEAFF. CDR3 in DNA: TGTGCCAGCAGTTTACGGGAGAACACTGAAGCTTTCTTT.

J is TRBJ2-7 and V is TRBV27; D remains ambiguous. With 0 bases removed from V and 5 bases from J, the gap between germline ends came to 8 bases. CDR3 size: 13 residues. In germline, CDR1 is MNHEY, CDR2 SMNVEV (reference sequence). The CDR3 coding sequence is TGTGCCAGCAGTTTATCTTGGCAGGACGAGCAGTACTTC. It encodes CASSLSWQDEQYF.

This clone was observed a handful of times. The chain recombines TRBV29-1 with TRBJ2-3; TRBD2 matches 10 bases. The CDR3 has 15 residues. V trimming: 5 bases; J trimming: 5 bases; junction bases outside the gene matches: 10. Per germline, CDR1 SQVTM and CDR2 ANQGSEA. CDR3 protein: CSVRGSGGLGDTQYF. CDR3 DNA sequence: TGCAGCGTTCGAGGTAGCGGGGGGCTCGGAGATACGCAGTATTTT.

This chain joins TRBV5-1 and TRBJ2-5; 9 bases line up with TRBD1. CDR3 length: 15 amino acids. Germline CDR1 and CDR2: SGHRS and YFSETQ. The V segment lost 4 bases and the J segment 2 bases; nucleotides outside the gene matches: 6. The CDR3 loop reads CASSRSQGAQETQYF. The CDR3 DNA is TGCGCCAGCAGCCGATCACAGGGGGCTCAAGAGACCCAGTACTTC.

V usage is TRBV12-5 and J usage is TRBJ2-1; a possible D gene is TRBD2 (6 bases). Germline lookup yields CDR1 LGHNT and CDR2 FRNRAP. CDR3 length: 14 residues. CDR3 bases: TGTGCCAATAATGCGGGATCCTGGGGAAATGAGCAGTTCTTC. The encoded protein is CANNAGSWGNEQFF.

The chain combines TRBV5-1 with TRBJ1-1, with D perhaps matching TRBD1 (5 bases). Trimming took off 4 bases at V and 4 bases at J, with 20 bases between the two ends. Germline CDR1 SGHRS, CDR2 YFSETQ. This CDR3 has 16 amino acids. The CDR3 nucleotides are TGCGCCAGCAGCGTGGAGGTGGGGGGTTCCACCACTGAAGCTTTCTTT. As protein: CASSVEVGGSTTEAFF.

This chain uses TRBV25-1 with TRBJ2-2; D not certain. Deletions cut 4 bases from V and 7 bases from J, with 10 bases between. The CDR3 is made up of 13 amino acids. Germline assignment: CDR1 MGHDK and CDR2 SYGVNS. The CDR3 bases are TGTGCCAGCAGTGTGCTAGGCATCGGGGAGCTGTTTTTT. Protein product: CASSVLGIGELFF.

This clone was found a few times. The chain joins TRBV13 to TRBJ2-4; D is possibly TRBD2 (5 bases). V dropped 5 bases and J dropped 3 bases, with 14 bases sitting between them. CDR3 length: 15 residues. Germline CDR1 PRHDT, CDR2 FYEKMQ (reference sequence). CDR3 nucleotides: TGTGCCAGCAGCCCTAGAGAGGGAATCAAAAACATTCAGTACTTC. As protein: CASSPREGIKNIQYF.

This chain links TRBV30 with TRBJ1-1; maybe TRBD1 (6 bases). Trimming pared 5 bases from V and 6 bases from J, leaving 13 bases between. Germline CDR1 and CDR2: GTSNPN and SVGIG (reference sequence). The CDR3 contains 12 residues. DNA of the CDR3: TGTGCCTGGTACAGGGAAAGGTCTGAAGCTTTCTTT. This gives the protein CAWYRERSEAFF.

This clone was seen more than once but under ten times. This sequence joins TRBV4-1 and TRBJ2-7; D uncertain. Between the trimmed V and J ends, which lost 2 bases and 5 bases, there was a span of 19 bases. This CDR3 region has 16 residues. Germline V gene lookup returns CDR1 MGHRA and CDR2 YSYEKL. CDR3 DNA: TGCGCCAGCAGCCAACGAGAGAGTCAGGCCTGGGACGAGCAGTACTTC. Encoded protein: CASSQRESQAWDEQYF.

The gene calls are TRBV7-2 and TRBJ2-5; D may match TRBD1 or TRBD2 (5 bases each). Per germline, CDR1 SGHTA and CDR2 FQGNSA. This CDR3 region has 12 residues. Trimming shortened V by 5 bases and J by 7 bases, and 11 bases separated the two germline ends. The CDR3 nucleotides read TGTGCCAGCAGCAGGGACCAGCCGACCCAGTACTTC. It encodes CASSRDQPTQYF.

This rearrangement joins TRBV7-2 to TRBJ1-1, with TRBD1 as a possible D gene (6 bases). Trimming took off 1 base at V and 1 base at J, with 13 bases between the two ends. The V gene's germline CDR1 is SGHTA and CDR2 FQGNSA. This CDR3 spans 16 amino acids. CDR3 region: CASSLGQGIPNTEAFF. The CDR3 nucleotides read TGTGCCAGCAGCTTAGGTCAGGGGATACCGAACACTGAAGCTTTCTTT.

This chain uses TRBV4-3 with TRBJ2-3, with a possible D match to TRBD2 (5 bases). This CDR3 region has 17 residues. V was pared by 0 bases and J by 2 bases, with 15 bases between. Germline CDR1 and CDR2: LGHNA and YSLEER. CDR3 amino acids: CASSQDVDRLPTDTQYF. DNA of the CDR3: TGCGCCAGCAGCCAAGACGTGGACCGACTACCCACAGATACGCAGTATTTT.

The chain recombines TRBV4-1 with TRBJ1-2, with D maybe TRBD1 (5 bases). This CDR3 is 12 amino acids long. In germline, CDR1 is MGHRA, CDR2 YSYEKL. V gave up 2 bases and J gave up 8 bases, with 9 bases separating them. The CDR3 loop is CASSQQGGGYTF. The CDR3 bases are TGCGCCAGCAGCCAACAGGGAGGCGGCTACACCTTC.

Points on this clone: This CDR3 is also generated by other DNA sequences in the sample. V is TRBV15 and J is TRBJ1-5, with unresolved D. Trimming cost V 0 bases and J 5 bases, with 2 bases left between them. This CDR3 spans 12 amino acids. Germline CDR1 and CDR2: LNHNV and YYDKDF (reference sequence). The CDR3 nucleotides read TGTGCCACCAGCAGAGATGATCAGCCCCAGCATTTT. Translation: CATSRDDQPQHF.

V usage is TRBV4-2 and J usage is TRBJ2-4, with D unresolved. The CDR3 has 16 amino acids. Germline CDR1 reads LGHNA; CDR2 reads YNFKEQ. V was clipped by 3 bases and J by 4 bases, with 16 bases between them. As DNA, the CDR3 is TGTGCCAGCAGCCATGCGTCTCGGCTAGGGAAAAACATTCAGTACTTC. Protein: CASSHASRLGKNIQYF.

The gene calls are TRBV30 and TRBJ1-1; maybe TRBD1 (6 bases). The CDR3 runs 14 residues. Germline-derived CDR1 and CDR2 are GTSNPN and SVGIG (reference sequence). Trimming removed 5 bases from V and 0 bases from J, with 13 bases in between. In nucleotides, the CDR3 is TGTGCCTGGGCCACCGGGACATTGAACACTGAAGCTTTCTTT. It codes for CAWATGTLNTEAFF.